The clone carrying this T cell receptor (beta chain) was detected a few times. Its antigen remains unknown. TCRdb called the 5' RACE reads again in MiXCR, with one record for every CDR3 protein. The table lists 200,000 to 300,000 distinct CDR3 sequences, roughly 13% of them singletons. The entry originates in a study of identical twins. General study points: Models underpredicted monozygotic twin sharing of out-of-frame TCR alpha.

Germline assignment: CDR1 MNHEY and CDR2 SVGAGI. CDR3 length: 17 amino acids. V trimming: 2 bases; J trimming: 6 bases; junction bases outside the gene matches: 10. Separately, the same data were catalogued under a study of yellow fever vaccine responses in identical twins.

The chain links TRBV6-5 to TRBJ2-2; 9 bases match TRBD2. Sequencing was carried out using memory (CD45RO+) T cells sorted from blood. The origin of this receptor is a young woman in good health. The CDR3 is CASSYGRGRVLSGELFF. The CDR3 DNA is TGTGCCAGCAGTTACGGTCGCGGGAGGGTATTATCCGGGGAGCTGTTTTTT.